This is a list of T cell receptor beta chains from one sample in a study of CD8+CD57+ T cells in acquired aplastic anemia. TCRdb redid the calling of the reads with MiXCR, one entry per CDR3 protein. The sample consists of 160,000 or so distinct CDR3 sequences, 65% to 75% of them appearing once. Sequencing was done on a sample of sorted CD4+, CD8+, or CD8+CD57+ T cells (not recorded which) from PBMCs. The receptor set was obtained from a human donor with aplastic anemia. Each CDR3 is given with its conserved first and last residue. D genes are given only for firm matches. Only some rows state a clone size, as once, few, many or a class for expanded clones.

D,J,size,V,CDR3,DNA
TRBD1,TRBJ2-7,.,TRBV20-1,CSARGTGGYEQYF,TGCAGTGCTAGAGGGACAGGGGGCTACGAGCAGTACTTC
.,TRBJ1-2,.,TRBV2,CASSPDGTPGYIF,TGTGCCAGCAGTCCCGACGGGACCCCTGGCTACATCTTC
TRBD2,TRBJ2-1,.,TRBV5-1,CASREREGPYNEQFF,TGCGCCAGCAGAGAGCGGGAGGGCCCCTACAATGAGCAGTTCTTC
TRBD1,TRBJ2-7,.,TRBV7-3,CASSYSPTGAYEQYF,TGTGCCAGCAGCTACAGCCCAACAGGGGCCTACGAGCAGTACTTC
.,TRBJ2-7,few,TRBV15,CATSTPGYYEQYF,TGTGCCACCAGCACCCCCGGGTACTACGAGCAGTACTTC
.,TRBJ1-4,.,TRBV5-1,CASSLSAQGEKLFF,TGCGCCAGCAGCTTGTCGGCCCAGGGAGAAAAACTGTTTTTT
TRBD1,TRBJ1-6,.,TRBV7-9,CASSPGQASPLHF,TGTGCCAGCAGCCCCGGACAGGCGTCACCCCTCCACTTT
.,TRBJ1-1,few,TRBV15,CATSREWAREAFF,TGTGCCACCAGCAGAGAGTGGGCTCGAGAAGCTTTCTTT
.,TRBJ2-2,.,TRBV25-1,CASSELGGGATGELFF,TGTGCCAGCAGTGAATTGGGGGGCGGCGCCACCGGGGAGCTGTTTTTT
TRBD1,TRBJ2-7,few,TRBV20-1,CSAKKRDSHVWEQYF,TGCAGTGCGAAGAAGAGGGACAGCCATGTGTGGGAGCAGTACTTC
.,TRBJ2-7,.,TRBV11-2,CASSLRGPANEQYF,TGTGCCAGCAGCCTCCGAGGACCCGCCAACGAGCAGTACTTC
.,TRBJ2-1,.,TRBV5-1,CASSPRAGLYNEQFF,TGCGCCAGCAGCCCCAGGGCCGGACTGTACAATGAGCAGTTCTTC
.,TRBJ1-2,.,TRBV5-1,CASRREGADKHGYTF,TGCGCCAGCAGAAGAGAAGGGGCGGATAAACATGGCTACACCTTC
.,TRBJ1-6,.,TRBV10-3,CAISEKGPSSYNSPLHF,TGTGCCATCAGTGAGAAGGGACCGAGCTCCTATAATTCACCCCTCCACTTT
.,TRBJ2-3,.,TRBV15,CATSRVGPTDTQYF,TGTGCCACCAGCAGAGTGGGACCCACAGATACGCAGTATTTT
TRBD1,TRBJ2-7,.,TRBV7-2,CASSRLYGTVDPLASYEQYF,TGTGCCAGCAGCCGATTATACGGGACAGTGGACCCTTTGGCTTCGTACGAGCAGTACTTC
TRBD2,TRBJ2-3,.,TRBV20-1,CSAPGAGGRTDTQYF,TGCAGTGCTCCTGGAGCGGGGGGGCGGACAGATACGCAGTATTTT
TRBD2,TRBJ2-1,.,TRBV5-1,CASSMLAGTYNEQFF,TGCGCCAGCAGCATGCTAGCGGGGACCTACAATGAGCAGTTCTTC
.,TRBJ2-5,.,TRBV12-3/TRBV12-4,CASSQTGPQETQYF,TGTGCCAGCAGCCAAACGGGGCCCCAAGAGACCCAGTACTTC
.,TRBJ2-1,.,TRBV20-1,CSARTYNEQFF,TGCAGTGCTAGAACCTACAATGAGCAGTTCTTC
.,TRBJ1-3,.,TRBV6-1,CASSDTTGGNAIYF,TGTGCCAGCAGTGACACCACGGGGGGAAACGCCATATATTTT
.,TRBJ2-1,.,TRBV19,CASSFNDREQFF,TGTGCCAGTAGCTTTAACGACAGGGAGCAGTTCTTC